A selection of T cell receptor beta chains follows, all from one sample in a study of blood T cells in healthy people across ages. MiXCR, applied by TCRdb to the 5' RACE reads, yields one record per CDR3 protein. The table lists 1,800,000 or so distinct CDR3 sequences, about 39% of them singletons, with roughly 23% in the top ten. The source material was blood. The receptors come from a human donor in good health. The CDR3 runs from the conserved cysteine through the conserved F or W. D genes are given only for firm matches. Some rows mark clone size as missing; the rest say once, few, many or name a class of expanded clone.

TRBD2,TRBJ2-1,NA,TRBV27,TGTGCCAGCAGTTTACTAGCGGGGGCTAGTAATGAGCAGTTCTTC,CASSLLAGASNEQFF
TRBD1,TRBJ1-4,NA,TRBV7-6,TGTGCCAGCAGCTTAGGGACAGGGGTCTATGAAAAACTGTTTTTT,CASSLGTGVYEKLFF
TRBD2,TRBJ2-3,few,TRBV28,TGTGCCAGCAGTCTACTCCGCTTGACTAGCGGGCCGCCTACTAGCACAGATACGCAGTATTTT,CASSLLRLTSGPPTSTDTQYF
TRBD1,TRBJ1-2,NA,TRBV7-9,TGTGCCAGCAGCGGTCGGGACAGCGGCTTACATGGCTACACCTTC,CASSGRDSGLHGYTF
NA,TRBJ2-1,few,TRBV29-1,TGCAGTGCAAAGGGGGGGACCACGGGCGATGAGCAGTTCTTC,CSAKGGTTGDEQFF
TRBD2,TRBJ2-5,few,TRBV20-1,TGCAGTGTCGGGCGGGGGGGGAGGTACTTC,CSVGRGGRYF
NA,TRBJ1-1,few,TRBV20-1,TGCAGTGCTAGAAACCCAGGACAGGAAGCTTTCTTT,CSARNPGQEAFF
NA,TRBJ2-1,few,TRBV7-6,TGTGCCAGCGGAAGCTTCCAGGGAGACCTCTACAATGAGCAGTTCTTC,CASGSFQGDLYNEQFF
NA,TRBJ1-6,NA,TRBV20-1,TGCAGTGCTAGAGATTCTCACGGCCGCGATTATTCACCCCTCCACTTT,CSARDSHGRDYSPLHF
TRBD2,TRBJ2-5,few,TRBV12-3/TRBV12-4,TGTGCCAGCAGTCCTCGGACTAGCGGCGCGACCCAGTACTTC,CASSPRTSGATQYF
NA,TRBJ1-2,few,TRBV7-9,TGTGCCAGCAGCTTAGTCAGGGACTATGGCTACACCTTC,CASSLVRDYGYTF
NA,TRBJ2-7,few,TRBV4-3,TGCGCCAGCAGCCAAGACTGGGAACCCCTCTTTCACGAGCAGTACTTC,CASSQDWEPLFHEQYF
TRBD1,TRBJ2-1,NA,TRBV6-2/TRBV6-3,TGTGCCAGCAGTTACCCAAGGACAGGGATAAGCTCCTACAATGAGCAGTTCTTC,CASSYPRTGISSYNEQFF
NA,TRBJ1-4,few,TRBV21-1,TGTGCCAGCAGCTGCCGGGACAGCGGTGGAACTAATGAAAAACTGTTTTTT,CASSCRDSGGTNEKLFF
NA,TRBJ2-1,NA,TRBV5-5,TGTGCCAGCAGCTTGTACGACAGCTACTACGAGCAGTTCTTC,CASSLYDSYYEQFF
TRBD1,TRBJ1-5,NA,TRBV7-9,TGTGCCAGCAGCTCACTCAAGGACAGGGATCAGCCCCAGCATTTT,CASSSLKDRDQPQHF
NA,TRBJ1-6,few,TRBV4-1,TGCGCCAGCAGCCAAGGATCAGGGAATGATAATTCACCCCTCCACTTT,CASSQGSGNDNSPLHF
NA,TRBJ1-2,NA,TRBV12-3/TRBV12-4,TGTGCCAGCATCCTGCTCGGGGATGGCTACACCTTC,CASILLGDGYTF
NA,TRBJ1-5,NA,TRBV20-1,TGCAGTGCTAGAGCGGCAGGAGCACGGGATCGGCCCCAGCATTTT,CSARAAGARDRPQHF
NA,TRBJ2-1,many,TRBV29-1,TGCAGCGTCCGGACGGAATACTACAATGAGCAGTTCTTC,CSVRTEYYNEQFF
NA,TRBJ1-1,NA,TRBV29-1,TGCAGCGTCGGCGGGGGGATGGACGCTGAAGCTTTCTTT,CSVGGGMDAEAFF
NA,TRBJ1-4,NA,TRBV7-2,TGTGCCAGCAGCTCGTCGGGCAGAGGAACGAAACTGTTTTTT,CASSSSGRGTKLFF
TRBD1,TRBJ1-5,NA,TRBV4-2,TGTGCCAGCAGCCAGGGACAGGGCCTGCCGGGGCCCCAGCATTTT,CASSQGQGLPGPQHF
NA,TRBJ2-5,once,TRBV18,TGTGCCAGCTCACCCGCCTTTGGAGAGACCCAGTACTTC,CASSPAFGETQYF
NA,TRBJ1-3,NA,TRBV12-3/TRBV12-4,TGTGCCAGCAGTTTAAGGATCGGGAGTGGAAACACCATATATTTT,CASSLRIGSGNTIYF
NA,TRBJ2-7,few,TRBV15,TGTGCCACCAGCAGAGAGAGCGGAGGGCCCACCGGGCAGCAGTACTTC,CATSRESGGPTGQQYF
NA,TRBJ2-3,few,TRBV5-1,TGCGCCAGCAGCTTGTTTGCGGGACGGGACACAGATACGCAGTATTTT,CASSLFAGRDTDTQYF
NA,TRBJ2-3,few,TRBV20-1,TGCAGTGCTAGAGACCCTGCTAACACAGATACGCAGTATTTT,CSARDPANTDTQYF
TRBD2,TRBJ2-3,NA,TRBV9,TGTGCCAGCAGCGTAGGAGGGAGCGGGGGGGCCAGCACAGATACGCAGTATTTT,CASSVGGSGGASTDTQYF
NA,TRBJ2-3,NA,TRBV29-1,TGCAGCAGTCTGGTCCGTAGCACAGATACGCAGTATTTT,CSSLVRSTDTQYF
NA,TRBJ2-7,NA,TRBV29-1,TGCAGCGTTGAGATAGGGTCCCCCCAGTACTTC,CSVEIGSPQYF
NA,TRBJ2-1,NA,TRBV2,TGTGCCAGCCTACTAGGGAAACGGCAGTTCTTC,CASLLGKRQFF
TRBD2,TRBJ2-1,few,TRBV7-2,TGTGCCAGCAGCACGGGGGGGCGTTCCTACAATGAGCAGTTCTTC,CASSTGGRSYNEQFF